Listed here are 7 T cell receptor beta chains from one sample, sequenced in a study of blood T cell repertoires in COVID-19. Profiled with immunoSEQ multiplex PCR; TCRdb holds only in-frame clones, not every one. The sample yields over 200,000 clones, roughly 80% seen once. The specimen was peripheral blood. All receptors derive from a human donor in a cohort sampled during active COVID-19.

CDR3 DNA: TGTGCCTGGAGTGTACGGGAGAGGTATGGCTACACCTTC. Its protein is CAWSVRERYGYTF. The gene calls are TRBV30 and TRBJ1-2; no clear D. V lost 0 bases to trimming and J lost 5 bases, with 10 bases between them. The CDR3 contains 13 residues. CDR1 GTSNPN and CDR2 SVGIG come from the germline V gene (reference sequence).

V usage is TRBV28 and J usage is TRBJ2-7; D is possibly TRBD1 (5 bases). Trimming cost V 6 bases and J 6 bases, with 15 bases left between them. This CDR3 spans 13 amino acids. Germline CDR1 reads MDHEN; CDR2 reads SYDVKM. The CDR3 DNA sequence: TGTGCCAGCAGGAACCCTCAGGGATCCGAGCAGTACTTC. Encoded protein: CASRNPQGSEQYF.

This clone was seen just once. V is TRBV28 and J is TRBJ2-4, with TRBD1 as a possible D gene (6 bases). This CDR3 contains 16 residues. Germline values: CDR1 MDHEN, CDR2 SYDVKM. The ends were cut back, 6 bases at V and 4 bases at J, with 19 bases in the middle. This chain's CDR3 is CASSLLDRNLKNIQYF. The CDR3 DNA sequence: TGTGCCAGCAGCTTACTCGACAGGAACCTTAAAAACATTCAGTACTTC.

The chain carries TRBV6-6 and TRBJ2-3, with 9 nucleotides matching TRBD2. Germline V gene sequence: CDR1 MNHNY, CDR2 SVGAGI (reference sequence). The CDR3 extends over 16 amino acids. After removal of 8 bases from V and 1 base from J, the junction contained 10 bases not matched to a gene. The CDR3 coding sequence is TGTGCCAGCTCCGGACTTATAGCGGGAGGCACAGATACGCAGTATTTT. It codes for CASSGLIAGGTDTQYF.

V usage is TRBV7-2 and J usage is TRBJ2-7; 8 bases match TRBD1. After removal of 7 bases from V and 4 bases from J, the junction contained 9 bases not matched to a gene. Germline CDR1 SGHTA, CDR2 FQGNSA. The CDR3 has 14 residues. CDR3 coding DNA: TGTGCCAGCAACCCCGGGACAGGAATGTACGAGCAGTACTTC. Protein sequence: CASNPGTGMYEQYF. Together with reference TRBV7-2 and TRBJ2-7, the CDR3 gives the full variable domain: GAGVSQSPSNKVTEKGKDVELRCDPISGHTALYWYRQSLGQGLEFLIYFQGNSAPDKSGLPSDRFSAERTGGSVSTLTIQRTQQEDSAVYLCASNPGTGMYEQYFGPGTRLTVT.

The V call is TRBV5-4, the J call TRBJ1-1; D is unresolved. The CDR3 has 11 amino acids. The ends were cut back, 7 bases at V and 12 bases at J, with 16 bases in the middle. CDR1 is SGHNT, CDR2 YYREEE, per germline (reference sequence). DNA of the CDR3: TGTGCCAGCCGGGGAGGAGCTCGGACTTTCTTT. Translated: CASRGGARTFF.

The chain uses TRBV9 and TRBJ2-5, with D perhaps matching TRBD1 (8 bases). CDR1 and CDR2 (germline): SGDLS, YYNGEE. V dropped 1 base and J dropped 4 bases, with 14 bases sitting between them. This CDR3 is 15 amino acids long. The CDR3 sequence: CASSVPGGGGETQYF. The DNA of the CDR3 is TGTGCCAGCAGCGTACCAGGGGGCGGGGGAGAGACCCAGTACTTC. Full variable domain (remainder filled in from reference TRBV9 and TRBJ2-5): DSGVTQTPKHLITATGQRVTLRCSPRSGDLSVYWYQQSLDQGLQFLIQYYNGEERAKGNILERFSAQQFPDLHSELNLSSLELGDSALYFCASSVPGGGGETQYFGPGTRLLVL.